This entry features one TCR beta chain sequence. It has no known antigen specificity. Nothing much larger sits one base from this clone, and base qualities are not available. The sample comes from a study of blood T cell repertoires in COVID-19 (TCRdb year 2020). The study in broad terms: The collaborator samples originated in the United States, Italy and Spain and spanned the acute and convalescent phases of COVID-19. The prospective study material was composed of cDNA or gDNA derived from T cells, B-cell-depleted T cells, or PBMCs. The dataset comprised deeply sampled blood TCRbeta repertoires from subjects exposed to, actively infected with, or recovered from COVID-19. The repertoires were released in a freely available public database intended as a resource for research on the immune response to SARS-CoV-2. Samples were obtained from the ongoing ImmuneRACE study (first 160 participants) and from 1,200 or so subjects provided by 6 global collaborators. A de-identified subject ID, COVID-19 status, age in years and sex were almost always included in the sample metadata. Where HLA class I and class II types were available, the types were taken from metadata supplied by the sample provider, not from assay-based typing. Points the paper makes about the study in general: How much clinical and demographic metadata was included differed by source and by participant, and the metadata was provided uncurated.

TCRbeta CDR3 regions were amplified from genomic DNA by means of the immunoSEQ Assay, a bias-controlled multiplex PCR. From the authors' description of their analysis: The number of nucleated cells in each sample was estimated by amplification of reference gene primers within the assay. Sequence reads were collapsed and filtered to measure the absolute abundance of every unique TCRbeta CDR3 rearrangement. For each sample, productive Simpson clonality was calculated as the square root of Simpson's diversity index over productive rearrangements. TCRdb mirrors the immuneACCESS table, restricted to in-frame sequences. Some clones are absent from its copies; in checked studies, under half trace to an unresolved V gene, and the reason for the others is unknown. The V and J calls and clone size come from that table; D and trimming were worked out from the DNA. The sample includes approximately 150,000 clones, with roughly 80% observed a single time. The top ten hold around 6.2% of the sample.

Enrolling through a virtual design, the prospective study's participants ranged in age from roughly 18 to 89 years and lived across roughly 23 United States geographic areas. In the prospective study, cohorts were assigned on the basis of participant-reported clinical history obtained from a screening survey and a study questionnaire. ImmuneRACE Cohort 3 recovered participants were defined by two consecutive negative NP/OP PCR tests, healthcare professional clearance, or symptom resolution. In the prospective study, mobile phlebotomists collected whole blood, serum and a nasopharyngeal or oropharyngeal swab from each participant. Prospective study participants could optionally give additional blood draws and questionnaires over an approximately two-month period. Blood samples from the prospective study were shipped frozen or at room temperature prior to DNA extraction. From V the trimming removes 2 bases and from J it removes 4 bases, while the gene matches leave 5 bases of the junction unaccounted for. The CDR3 covers 16 residues, taking in both the cysteine and the phenylalanine. Only the CDR3 region is kept as DNA, spanning 48 bases read in frame from base 1. CDR1 is given as MNHEY and CDR2 as SVGEGT, both from the germline V gene.

The V and J genes are TRBV6-2 or TRBV6-3 and TRBJ2-2; 9 bases in between match TRBD2. The TCR was taken from a woman aged 40-49 years who had recovered from COVID-19. Sequencing used PBMCs or T cells enriched from blood (not recorded which). The DNA sequence is TGTGCCAGCAGTTACGGGCTAGCGGGAATCACCGGGGAGCTGTTTTTT. This yields the protein CASSYGLAGITGELFF.